A selection of T cell receptor beta chains follows, all from one sample in a study of blood T cell repertoires in COVID-19. Sequenced by immunoSEQ multiplex PCR; TCRdb stores in-frame clones only, minus some. The top ten hold 2% to 2.5% of the sample, which has around 100,000 clones, roughly 90% seen once. The specimen sequenced was peripheral blood. Receptors originate from a man aged 50 or older with active COVID-19. Both conserved end residues are part of each CDR3. The D gene is left open where the match is weak. The size field is filled for only some rows; it gives once, few, many or a size class.

TRBJ2-2,TRBV29-1,NA,NA,TGCAGCGTCTTGGGGGGGCCCGGGGAGCTGTTTTTT,CSVLGGPGELFF
TRBJ1-5,TRBV6-2/TRBV6-3,NA,TRBD1,TGTGCCAGCAGCGACCGGGTCACAGGGGTAGGTCAGCCCCAGCATTTT,CASSDRVTGVGQPQHF
TRBJ1-3,TRBV19,NA,NA,TGTGCCAGTAGTATTTCAGGGACAATCTCTGGAAACACCATATATTTT,CASSISGTISGNTIYF
TRBJ2-7,TRBV3-1/TRBV3-2,NA,NA,TGTGCCAGCGCCGGGGGACGGGGGAGTTCCTACGAGCAGTACTTC,CASAGGRGSSYEQYF
TRBJ2-3,TRBV9,NA,NA,TGTGCCAGCAGCGTAGTAAGCTCTAGCGGCACAGATACGCAGTATTTT,CASSVVSSSGTDTQYF
TRBJ2-3,TRBV9,NA,TRBD2,TGTGCCAGCAGCGCCTCGGCCCTGTTCCTAGCGGGAGGTACAGATACGCAGTATTTT,CASSASALFLAGGTDTQYF
TRBJ2-2,TRBV12-3/TRBV12-4,NA,NA,TGTGCCACCCAGTTTTATCCCGGGGAGCTGTTTTTT,CATQFYPGELFF
TRBJ1-4,TRBV7-8,NA,NA,TGTGCCAGCAGCCCCGTACGGGGGGAAAAACTGTTTTTT,CASSPVRGEKLFF
TRBJ1-1,TRBV6-5,NA,NA,TGTGCCAGCATGGAGGTGGCGAACACTGAAGCTTTCTTT,CASMEVANTEAFF
TRBJ2-1,TRBV7-9,NA,NA,TGTGCCAGCAGCGTTGATGGGGGGGCCAAGGAGCAGTTCTTC,CASSVDGGAKEQFF
TRBJ1-2,TRBV6-1,NA,NA,TGTGCCAGCAGTGAATGGCGGGGAACTAACTATGGCTACACCTTC,CASSEWRGTNYGYTF
TRBJ2-1,TRBV4-1,NA,TRBD1,TGCGCCAGCAGCCGAATCACAGGGGGCGATGAGCAGTTCTTC,CASSRITGGDEQFF
TRBJ1-2,TRBV28,NA,TRBD1,TGTGCCAGCGGAAGTGGGGGGAATCCGACAGGGGGTTCCTATGGCTACACCTTC,CASGSGGNPTGGSYGYTF
TRBJ1-6,TRBV14,few,TRBD1,TGTGCCAGCAGCCACGGACAGGGGAATAATTCACCCCTCCACTTT,CASSHGQGNNSPLHF
TRBJ2-1,TRBV10-1,NA,NA,TGCGCCAGCAGTGAGTCGTGGACTCGCAATGAGCAGTTCTTC,CASSESWTRNEQFF
TRBJ1-2,TRBV6-6,NA,TRBD1,TGTGCCAGCAGCCTCGACAGGGGTAATGGCTACACCTTC,CASSLDRGNGYTF
TRBJ2-6,TRBV6-5,NA,NA,TGTGCCAGCAGCCTCCCTAGTGGGGCCAACGTCCTGACTTTC,CASSLPSGANVLTF
TRBJ2-3,TRBV9,once,TRBD2,TGTGCCAGCAGCCCCCCCGGACTAGCGGGAGGATCAGATACGCAGTATTTT,CASSPPGLAGGSDTQYF
TRBJ2-1,TRBV11-2,NA,TRBD2,TGTGCCAGCAGCGACGAGACTAGCGGGAGTCACGCCTACAATGAGCAGTTCTTC,CASSDETSGSHAYNEQFF
TRBJ2-1,TRBV29-1,NA,TRBD1,TGCAGCGTTGCGAGTGGGCAGGGGGCGAACAATGAGCAGTTCTTC,CSVASGQGANNEQFF
TRBJ2-3,TRBV6-5,NA,NA,TGTGCCAGCACCGAATTCGGGGGACGCACAGATACGCAGTATTTT,CASTEFGGRTDTQYF
TRBJ1-6,TRBV13,NA,NA,TGTGCCAGCAGCCAAATAGAGCTGCGGGGCTCTAATTCACCCCTCCACTTT,CASSQIELRGSNSPLHF
TRBJ2-2,TRBV7-2,NA,TRBD1,TGTGCCAGCAGCTCACGACAGGGAGCGAACACCGGGGAGCTGTTTTTT,CASSSRQGANTGELFF
TRBJ2-7,TRBV11-3,once,TRBD1,TGTGCCAGCAGCACCCTGACAGGGAACAAGCAGTACTTC,CASSTLTGNKQYF
TRBJ2-7,TRBV28,NA,TRBD2,TGTGCCAGCAGTTTATCGGCCTCGGGGGGGGCCGGATACGAGCAGTACTTC,CASSLSASGGAGYEQYF
TRBJ1-1,TRBV5-4,NA,TRBD1,TGTGCCAGCAGCCGGACAGGGGGCTCTGGCACTGAAGCTTTCTTT,CASSRTGGSGTEAFF
TRBJ2-3,TRBV3-1/TRBV3-2,NA,NA,TGTGCCAGCAGCCAGGCCGGGAGCTTCACAGATACGCAGTATTTT,CASSQAGSFTDTQYF
TRBJ1-5,TRBV6-2/TRBV6-3,few,NA,TGTGCCAGCAGCCGAAGGCAGGCCAGCTATCAGCCCCAGCATTTT,CASSRRQASYQPQHF
TRBJ2-2,TRBV7-2,NA,TRBD2,TGTGCCAGCAGCTTAGGACTAGCGGGAGGTCCCGGGGAGCTGTTTTTT,CASSLGLAGGPGELFF
TRBJ2-5,TRBV30,NA,TRBD2,TGTGCCTGGAGTGTACTAAGGATAGCGGGGAGGACCCAGTACTTC,CAWSVLRIAGRTQYF
TRBJ1-1,TRBV7-8,NA,NA,TGTGCCAGCAGCTTATATTGGGGGGGCGCGAACACTGAAGCTTTCTTT,CASSLYWGGANTEAFF
TRBJ1-2,TRBV6-5,once,TRBD1,TGTGCCAGCAGTCCTACAGGGGGCCCTAACTATGGCTACACCTTC,CASSPTGGPNYGYTF
TRBJ2-7,TRBV15,NA,TRBD2,TGTGCCACCAGCAAGGAGCGGGGGACTTCCTACGAGCAGTACTTC,CATSKERGTSYEQYF
TRBJ2-7,TRBV12-3/TRBV12-4,NA,TRBD1,TGTGCCAGCAGTCTACAGGGGAAGCAGTACTTC,CASSLQGKQYF
TRBJ1-1,TRBV23-1,NA,NA,TGCGCCAGCAGCCGAGGACACAAGAACACTGAAGCTTTCTTT,CASSRGHKNTEAFF
TRBJ2-3,TRBV4-2,NA,TRBD2,TGTGCCAGCAGCCAAGCCTCCGGGACTAGCGGAACTAGTACGCAGTATTTT,CASSQASGTSGTSTQYF
TRBJ2-3,TRBV7-6,NA,TRBD1,TGTGCCAGCAGCAGACTGGGACAGGGACTGGGGGATACGCAGTATTTT,CASSRLGQGLGDTQYF
TRBJ2-1,TRBV6-6,NA,NA,TGTGCCAGCAGTTACTCCAGCGGACAGACCTACAATGAGCAGTTCTTC,CASSYSSGQTYNEQFF
TRBJ2-2,TRBV3-1/TRBV3-2,few,NA,TGTGCCAGCAGCCAAGGTGCACAGGGCTCCGGGGAGCTGTTTTTT,CASSQGAQGSGELFF